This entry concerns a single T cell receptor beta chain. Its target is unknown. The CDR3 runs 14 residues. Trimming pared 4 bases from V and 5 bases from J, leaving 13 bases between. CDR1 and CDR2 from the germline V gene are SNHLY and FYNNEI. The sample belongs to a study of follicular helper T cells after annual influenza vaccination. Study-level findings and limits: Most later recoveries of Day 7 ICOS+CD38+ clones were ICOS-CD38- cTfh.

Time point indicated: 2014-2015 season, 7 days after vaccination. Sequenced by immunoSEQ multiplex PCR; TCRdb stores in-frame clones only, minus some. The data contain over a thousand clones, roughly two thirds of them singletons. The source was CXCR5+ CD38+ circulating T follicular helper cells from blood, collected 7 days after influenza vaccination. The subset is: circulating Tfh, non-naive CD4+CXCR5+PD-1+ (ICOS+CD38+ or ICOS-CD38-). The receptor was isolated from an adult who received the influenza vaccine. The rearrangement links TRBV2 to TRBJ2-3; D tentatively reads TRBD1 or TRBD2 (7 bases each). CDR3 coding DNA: TGTGCCAGCAGTGTACAGGGGAGGGAAGATACGCAGTATTTT. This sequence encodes CASSVQGREDTQYF.